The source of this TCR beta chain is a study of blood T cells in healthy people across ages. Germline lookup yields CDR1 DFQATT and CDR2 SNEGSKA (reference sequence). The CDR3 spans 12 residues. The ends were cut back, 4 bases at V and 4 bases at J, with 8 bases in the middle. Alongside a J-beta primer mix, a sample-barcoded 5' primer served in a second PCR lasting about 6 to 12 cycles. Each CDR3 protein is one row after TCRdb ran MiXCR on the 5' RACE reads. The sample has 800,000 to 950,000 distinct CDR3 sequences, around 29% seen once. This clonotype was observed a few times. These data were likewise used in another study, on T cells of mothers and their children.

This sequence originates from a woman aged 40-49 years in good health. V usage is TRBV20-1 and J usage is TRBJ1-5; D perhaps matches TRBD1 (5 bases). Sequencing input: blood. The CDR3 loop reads CSAIRGNQPQHF. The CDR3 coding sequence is TGCAGTGCTATTCGGGGGAATCAGCCCCAGCATTTT.